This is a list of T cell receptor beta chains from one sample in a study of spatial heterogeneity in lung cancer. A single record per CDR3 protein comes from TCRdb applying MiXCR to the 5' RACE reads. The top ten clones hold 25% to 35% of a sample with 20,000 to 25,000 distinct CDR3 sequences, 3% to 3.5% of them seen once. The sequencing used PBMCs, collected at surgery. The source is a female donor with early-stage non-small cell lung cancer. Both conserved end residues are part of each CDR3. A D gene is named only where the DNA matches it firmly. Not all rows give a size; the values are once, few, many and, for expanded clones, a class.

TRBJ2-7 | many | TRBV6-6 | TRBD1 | CASRGTATYEQYF | TGTGCCAGCAGGGGGACAGCGACCTACGAGCAGTACTTC
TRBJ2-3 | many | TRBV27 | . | CASSPAGDTQYF | TGTGCCAGCAGTCCGGCCGGGGATACGCAGTATTTT
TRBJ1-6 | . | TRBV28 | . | CASSFLQEDSPLHF | TGTGCCAGCAGTTTCCTACAGGAAGATTCACCCCTCCACTTT
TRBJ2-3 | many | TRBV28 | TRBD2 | CASSVTSGRAGDTQYF | TGTGCCAGCAGTGTAACTAGCGGGAGGGCCGGAGATACGCAGTATTTT
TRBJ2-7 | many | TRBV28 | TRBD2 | CASSPSGELYEQYF | TGTGCCAGCAGTCCCAGCGGGGAACTCTACGAGCAGTACTTC
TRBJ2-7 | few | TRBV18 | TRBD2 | CASSPQGLAESYEQYF | TGTGCCAGCTCACCACAGGGACTAGCGGAGTCCTACGAGCAGTACTTC
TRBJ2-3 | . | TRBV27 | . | CASSAARGSTDTQYF | TGTGCCAGCAGTGCCGCCAGGGGAAGCACAGATACGCAGTATTTT
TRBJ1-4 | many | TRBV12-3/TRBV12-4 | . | CASSLVFSDTVPNEKLFF | TGTGCCAGCAGTTTAGTTTTTTCCGATACCGTGCCTAATGAAAAACTGTTTTTT
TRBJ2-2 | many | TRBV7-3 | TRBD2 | CASSSNRTSRRAGELFF | TGTGCCAGCAGCTCCAACCGGACTAGCAGGAGGGCCGGGGAGCTGTTTTTT
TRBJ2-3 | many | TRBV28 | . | CASSAEGGDTQYF | TGTGCCAGCAGTGCAGAGGGGGGGGATACGCAGTATTTT
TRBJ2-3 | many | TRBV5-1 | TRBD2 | CASSLGLAGTPDTQYF | TGCGCCAGCAGCTTAGGACTAGCGGGAACACCAGATACGCAGTATTTT
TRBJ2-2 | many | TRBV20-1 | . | CSASLNPAGNTGELFF | TGCAGTGCTAGTCTAAATCCCGCAGGGAACACCGGGGAGCTGTTTTTT
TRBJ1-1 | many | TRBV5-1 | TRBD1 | CASSQTGGVTEAFF | TGCGCCAGCAGCCAGACAGGGGGCGTAACTGAAGCTTTCTTT
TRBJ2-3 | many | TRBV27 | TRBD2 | CASSFPGAGGRTDTQYF | TGTGCCAGCAGTTTTCCCGGGGCGGGAGGGCGCACAGATACGCAGTATTTT
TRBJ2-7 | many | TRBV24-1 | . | CATSERTVYEQYF | TGTGCCACCAGTGAACGGACAGTCTACGAGCAGTACTTC
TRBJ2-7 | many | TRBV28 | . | CASSLPWSYEQYF | TGTGCCAGCAGTCTCCCATGGTCCTACGAGCAGTACTTC
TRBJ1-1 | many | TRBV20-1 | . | CSARDGQKEAFF | TGCAGTGCTAGAGACGGACAGAAGGAAGCTTTCTTT
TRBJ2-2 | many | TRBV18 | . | CASSPPNLPDGELFF | TGTGCCAGCTCACCACCCAACCTCCCGGATGGGGAGCTGTTTTTT
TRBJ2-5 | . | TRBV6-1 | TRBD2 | CARNERERCETQYF | TGTGCCAGAAACGAGCGGGAGAGATGTGAGACCCAGTACTTC
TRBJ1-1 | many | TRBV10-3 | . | CASHSGNTEAFF | TGTGCCAGCCATTCAGGGAACACTGAAGCTTTCTTT
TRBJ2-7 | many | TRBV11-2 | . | CASSLGTYEQYF | TGTGCCAGCAGCTTAGGGACCTACGAGCAGTACTTC
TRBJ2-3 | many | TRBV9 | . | CASSVLALSTDTQYF | TGTGCCAGCAGCGTCTTGGCCCTGAGCACAGATACGCAGTATTTT
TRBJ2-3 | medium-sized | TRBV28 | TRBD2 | CASSFLTLAGRTDTQYF | TGTGCCAGCAGTTTCCTCACACTAGCGGGAAGAACAGATACGCAGTATTTT
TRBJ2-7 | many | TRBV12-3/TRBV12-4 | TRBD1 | CASSLGTGVFEQYF | TGTGCCAGCAGTTTAGGGACAGGGGTTTTCGAGCAGTACTTC
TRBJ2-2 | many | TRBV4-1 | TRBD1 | CASSPRQGLNTGELFF | TGCGCCAGCAGCCCCCGACAGGGCTTGAACACCGGGGAGCTGTTTTTT
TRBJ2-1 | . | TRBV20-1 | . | CSARRGLGEQFF | TGCAGTGCTCGGAGAGGACTGGGCGAGCAGTTCTTC
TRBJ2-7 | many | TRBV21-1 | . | CASSKVPRASYEQYF | TGTGCCAGCAGCAAAGTCCCCAGGGCCTCCTACGAGCAGTACTTC
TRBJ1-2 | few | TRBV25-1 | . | CASSEVAGANYGYTF | TGTGCCAGCAGTGAAGTGGCAGGGGCTAACTATGGCTACACCTTC
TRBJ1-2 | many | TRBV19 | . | CASSTWNGYTF | TGTGCCAGTAGTACGTGGAATGGCTACACCTTC
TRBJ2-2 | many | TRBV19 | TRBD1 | CASTWAGTGSTGELFF | TGTGCCAGTACCTGGGCCGGGACAGGGAGCACCGGGGAGCTGTTTTTT
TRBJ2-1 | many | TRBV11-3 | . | CASSPSSFNEQFF | TGTGCCAGCAGCCCGTCTTCCTTCAATGAGCAGTTCTTC
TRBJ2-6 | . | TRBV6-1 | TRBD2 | CASSPGGGANVLTF | TGTGCCAGCTCACCGGGAGGTGGGGCCAACGTCCTGACTTTC
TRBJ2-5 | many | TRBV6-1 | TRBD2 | CASSPGPGGETQYF | TGTGCCAGCAGTCCTGGCCCGGGAGGGGAGACCCAGTACTTC
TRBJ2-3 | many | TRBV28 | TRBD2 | CASSRLAVTQYF | TGTGCCAGCAGTCGACTAGCGGTTACGCAGTATTTT
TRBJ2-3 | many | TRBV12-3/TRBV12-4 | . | CASSYADTQYF | TGTGCCAGCAGTTACGCAGATACGCAGTATTTT
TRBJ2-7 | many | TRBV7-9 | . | CASSRPDNYEQYF | TGTGCCAGCAGCCGTCCCGACAACTACGAGCAGTACTTC
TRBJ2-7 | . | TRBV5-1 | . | CASSSGTPGEQYF | TGCGCCAGCAGTTCCGGGACACCGGGTGAGCAGTACTTC
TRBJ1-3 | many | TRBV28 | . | CASSLGHPPGNTIYF | TGTGCCAGCAGTTTAGGGCACCCACCTGGAAACACCATATATTTT
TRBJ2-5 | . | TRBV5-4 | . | CASSLVTAPPQETQYF | TGTGCCAGCAGCTTGGTGACAGCGCCGCCACAAGAGACCCAGTACTTC
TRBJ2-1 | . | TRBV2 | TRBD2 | CAIEASGATYNEQFF | TGTGCCATCGAAGCTAGCGGGGCCACCTACAATGAGCAGTTCTTC
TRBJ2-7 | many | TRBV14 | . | CASSLSPDGSSYEQYF | TGTGCCAGCAGCCTATCACCGGACGGTAGCTCCTACGAGCAGTACTTC
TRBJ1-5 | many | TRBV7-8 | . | CASSFRTEPQHF | TGTGCCAGCAGCTTTAGGACAGAGCCCCAGCATTTT
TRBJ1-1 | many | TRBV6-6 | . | CASSYTPVMNTEAFF | TGTGCCAGCAGTTATACGCCAGTAATGAACACTGAAGCTTTCTTT
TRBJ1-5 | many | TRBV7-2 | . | CASSRGGNQPQHF | TGTGCCAGCAGCCGGGGCGGCAATCAGCCCCAGCATTTT
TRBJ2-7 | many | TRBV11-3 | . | CASSQGGQGPFYEQYF | TGTGCCAGCAGCCAAGGAGGGCAGGGCCCCTTCTACGAGCAGTACTTC
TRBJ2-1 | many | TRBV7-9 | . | CASSFGTVNEQFF | TGTGCCAGCAGCTTCGGGACTGTGAATGAGCAGTTCTTC
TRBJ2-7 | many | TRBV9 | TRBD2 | CASSPHWTSLYEQYF | TGTGCCAGCAGCCCACACTGGACTAGCCTCTACGAGCAGTACTTC
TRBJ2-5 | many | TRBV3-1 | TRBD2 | CASSQGLAVQETQYF | TGTGCCAGCAGCCAAGGCCTAGCGGTTCAAGAGACCCAGTACTTC
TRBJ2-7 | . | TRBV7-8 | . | CASSGRFHEQYF | TGTGCCAGCAGCGGCAGGTTCCACGAGCAGTACTTC
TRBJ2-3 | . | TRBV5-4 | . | CASSLLLASSTDTQYF | TGTGCCAGCAGCTTGTTACTAGCCTCCAGCACAGATACGCAGTATTTT